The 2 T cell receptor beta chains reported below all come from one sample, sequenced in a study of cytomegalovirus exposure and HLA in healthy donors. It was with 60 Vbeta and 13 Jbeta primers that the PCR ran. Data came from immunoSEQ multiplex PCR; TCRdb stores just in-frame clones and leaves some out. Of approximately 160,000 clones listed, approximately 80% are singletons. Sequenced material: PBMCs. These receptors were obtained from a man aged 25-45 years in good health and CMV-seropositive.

The CDR3 here is CASRLGTYYEQYF. CDR3 nucleotides: TGTGCCAGCAGGCTTGGGACTTACTACGAGCAGTACTTC. The genes are TRBV28 and TRBJ2-7; D possibly corresponds to TRBD2 (6 bases). CDR1 and CDR2 (germline): MDHEN, SYDVKM. Deletions cut 6 bases from V and 3 bases from J, with 12 bases between. This CDR3 contains 13 residues. The entire variable domain, with the rest obtained from reference TRBV28 and TRBJ2-7, is as follows: DVKVTQSSRYLVKRTGEKVFLECVQDMDHENMFWYRQDPGLGLRLIYFSYDVKMKEKGDIPEGYSVSREKKERFSLILESASTNQTSMYLCASRLGTYYEQYFGPGTRLTVT.

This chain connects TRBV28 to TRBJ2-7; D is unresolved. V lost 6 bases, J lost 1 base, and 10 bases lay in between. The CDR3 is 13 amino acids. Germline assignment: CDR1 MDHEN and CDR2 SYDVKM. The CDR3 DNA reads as TGTGCCAGCAGCCCCCCTTTATCCTACGAGCAGTACTTC. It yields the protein CASSPPLSYEQYF.